Shown below are 5 T cell receptor beta chains from a single sample sequenced in a study of Tregs in tolerant kidney transplant recipients. This table comes from immunoSEQ multiplex PCR, and its TCRdb copy is limited to in-frame clones, with some not included. This table has 55,000 to 75,000 clones, approximately 89% appearing once. Recipients received nonmyeloablative bone marrow transplants from related graft donors, with transient mixed chimerism. The source material was CD4+ T cells from blood (PBMCs), sampled 6 months after the transplant. These receptors came from a human patient who received a combined kidney and bone marrow transplant. Some T cells may trace back to the graft donor.

The J gene is TRBJ1-5, the V gene TRBV28, with 9 bases aligning to TRBD1. The length of the CDR3 is 14 residues. Trimming removed 8 bases from V and 5 bases from J; junction bases left unmatched: 7. Germline V gene lookup returns CDR1 MDHEN and CDR2 SYDVKM. CDR3 region: CASWLTGGYQPQHF. The CDR3 DNA follows: TGTGCCAGCTGGCTGACAGGGGGTTATCAGCCCCAGCATTTT. Based on the CDR3 plus reference TRBV28 and TRBJ1-5, the full variable domain is DVKVTQSSRYLVKRTGEKVFLECVQDMDHENMFWYRQDPGLGLRLIYFSYDVKMKEKGDIPEGYSVSREKKERFSLILESASTNQTSMYLCASWLTGGYQPQHFGDGTRLSIL.

In its sample, this clone was seen a few times. The chain is built from TRBV6-6 and TRBJ1-3; D gene ambiguous. The V and J ends lost 5 bases and 4 bases respectively, with 12 bases between them. From germline, CDR1 is MNHNY and CDR2 SVGAGI (reference sequence). The CDR3 spans 14 residues. The CDR3 sequence is CASSTSGTGNTIYF. Written as DNA, the CDR3 is TGTGCCAGCAGTACCTCAGGAACCGGAAACACCATATATTTT.

The rearrangement uses TRBV15 and TRBJ2-5, with 10 bases that match TRBD2. The germline V gene encodes CDR1 LNHNV and CDR2 YYDKDF (reference sequence). The CDR3 totals 18 residues. V lost 0 bases and J lost 1; bases outside the gene matches: 8. CDR3 region: CATSRDSRTSGIQETQYF. Here the CDR3 DNA reads TGTGCCACCAGCAGAGATTCCCGGACTAGCGGAATCCAAGAGACCCAGTACTTC.

The chain joins TRBV18 to TRBJ1-1; 9 positions match TRBD1. With V trimmed by 6 bases and J by 0 bases, 8 bases remained unmatched. This CDR3 has 16 amino acids. The germline V gene encodes CDR1 KGHSH and CDR2 LQKENI. The chain's CDR3 is CASSPTGGRLNTEAFF. The CDR3, as DNA: TGTGCCAGCTCCCCAACAGGGGGCAGGCTGAACACTGAAGCTTTCTTT.

The V call is TRBV4-2, the J call TRBJ2-7; D call uncertain. The CDR3 runs to 14 residues. The V gene lost 1 base and the J gene lost 3 bases, with 10 bases spanning the gap. The germline gives CDR1 LGHNA, CDR2 YNFKEQ. DNA of the CDR3: TGTGCCAGCAGCCAAGCGCTCAGGTTCTACGAGCAGTACTTC. Its protein product is CASSQALRFYEQYF.